The clone carrying this T cell receptor (beta chain) was observed a handful of times. Its antigen remains unidentified. The entry originates in a study of T cell repertoires in cytomegalovirus infection. About the study: In public TCR beta signatures, there were indications of both CMV infection and matching HLA type.

Using its own MiXCR run on the reads, TCRdb lists one record per CDR3 protein. Here the sample spans under 150,000 distinct CDR3 sequences, about 24% being singletons. Trimming pared 4 bases from V and 11 bases from J, leaving 18 bases between. This CDR3 is built from 13 residues. Germline V lookup: CDR1 SGHRS, CDR2 YFSETQ. This chain uses TRBV5-1 with TRBJ2-5; D is uncertain. Material: PBMCs, sequenced either directly or after in vitro stimulation (not recorded which). The receptor comes from a human donor in good health (CMV status not recorded). Some clones in this sample may be carry-over from other donors' samples. The CDR3 loop is CASSGDLGPKQYF. Here the CDR3 DNA reads TGCGCCAGCAGCGGGGATTTAGGCCCGAAGCAGTACTTC.